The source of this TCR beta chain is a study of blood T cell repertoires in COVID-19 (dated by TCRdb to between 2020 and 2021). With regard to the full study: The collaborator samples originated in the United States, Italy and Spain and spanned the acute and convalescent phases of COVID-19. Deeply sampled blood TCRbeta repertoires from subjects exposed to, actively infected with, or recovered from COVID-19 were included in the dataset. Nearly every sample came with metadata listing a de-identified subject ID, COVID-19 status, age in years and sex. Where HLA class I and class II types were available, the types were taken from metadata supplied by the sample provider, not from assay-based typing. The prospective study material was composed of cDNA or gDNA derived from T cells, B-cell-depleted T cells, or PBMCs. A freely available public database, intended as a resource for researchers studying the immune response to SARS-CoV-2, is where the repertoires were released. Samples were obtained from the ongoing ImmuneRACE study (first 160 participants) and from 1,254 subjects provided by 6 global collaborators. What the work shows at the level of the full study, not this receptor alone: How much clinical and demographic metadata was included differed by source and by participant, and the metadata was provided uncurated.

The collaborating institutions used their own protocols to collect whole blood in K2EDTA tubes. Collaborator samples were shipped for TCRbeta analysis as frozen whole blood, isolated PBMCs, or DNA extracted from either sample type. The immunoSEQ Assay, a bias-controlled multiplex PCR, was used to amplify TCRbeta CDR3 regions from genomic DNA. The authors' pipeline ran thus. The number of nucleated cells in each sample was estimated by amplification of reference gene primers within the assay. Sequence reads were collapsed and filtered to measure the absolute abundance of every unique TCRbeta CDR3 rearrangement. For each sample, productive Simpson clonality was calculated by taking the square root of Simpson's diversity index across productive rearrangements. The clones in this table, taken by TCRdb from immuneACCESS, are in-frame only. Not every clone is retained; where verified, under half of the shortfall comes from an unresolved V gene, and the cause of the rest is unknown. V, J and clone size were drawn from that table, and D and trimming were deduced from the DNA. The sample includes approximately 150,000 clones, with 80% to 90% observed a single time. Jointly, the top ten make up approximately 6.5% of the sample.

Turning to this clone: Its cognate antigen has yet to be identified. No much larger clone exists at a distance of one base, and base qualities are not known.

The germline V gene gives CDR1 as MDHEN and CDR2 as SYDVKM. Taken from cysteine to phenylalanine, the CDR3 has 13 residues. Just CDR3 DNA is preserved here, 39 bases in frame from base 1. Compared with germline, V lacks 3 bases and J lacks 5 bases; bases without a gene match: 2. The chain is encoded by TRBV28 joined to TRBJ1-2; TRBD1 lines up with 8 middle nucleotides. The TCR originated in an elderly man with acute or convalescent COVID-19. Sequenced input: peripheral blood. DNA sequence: TGTGCCAGCAGTTTTCAGGGGGCGTATGGCTACACCTTC. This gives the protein CASSFQGAYGYTF.